This T cell receptor beta chain originates from a study of cytomegalovirus exposure and HLA in healthy donors. Study in general: A later analysis reported the 120 or so validation repertoires used the same platform as the 666 first-cohort repertoires. Study-wide results and caveats: Researchers catalogued about 160 TCR beta chains as cytomegalovirus-associated. For cytomegalovirus status, the classifier reportedly gave diagnoses with high specificity and sensitivity. Many donors shared some public TCRs, even though most TCR sequences were rare.

Profiled with immunoSEQ multiplex PCR; TCRdb holds only in-frame clones, not every one. Here the sample spans more than 90,000 clones, 86% being singletons. Worth noting for this clone: The antigen is not known.

Germline-derived CDR1 and CDR2 are SNHLY and FYNNEI. The CDR3 totals 24 residues. With V trimmed by 3 bases and J by 2 bases, 34 bases remained unmatched. The chain joins TRBV2 to TRBJ2-7, with 7 bases aligning to TRBD1. The sample was PBMCs. This clonotype was obtained from a man between 18 and 35 years old in good health and CMV-seronegative. The CDR3 is CASSDPSLASLTDRPKHHPYEQYF. The CDR3 DNA reads as TGTGCCAGCAGTGATCCCTCCTTAGCCTCCTTAACGGACAGGCCCAAACATCATCCCTACGAGCAGTACTTC.